The 30 T cell receptor beta chains reported below all come from one sample, sequenced in a study of shared clonotypes between healthy human individuals. Some clones are missing from TCRdb's copy, which holds only in-frame ones; the method was immunoSEQ multiplex PCR. The repertoire holds 850,000 to 1,100,000 clones, with around three quarters as singletons. Input material: memory CD4+ T cells from PBMCs. Documented subset: CD45RA-negative fraction. The origin of the receptors is a man younger than 35 in good health. Some clones in this sample may be carry-over from other donors' samples.

V gene TRBV19 combines with J gene TRBJ1-1, with D tentatively TRBD1 (5 bases). V dropped 5 bases and J dropped 4 bases, with 14 bases sitting between them. The CDR3 spans 14 residues. Per germline, CDR1 LNHDA and CDR2 SQIVND (reference sequence). This CDR3 reads CASSSTGRSTEAFF. The CDR3 DNA sequence: TGTGCCAGTAGTTCTACAGGTAGGAGCACTGAAGCTTTCTTT.

The CDR3 nucleotides are TGTGCCAGCAGTCCAGGGGTGTTTCAGTTCTTC. Its translation: CASSPGVFQFF. The V gene is TRBV6-1, the J gene TRBJ2-1, with D possibly being TRBD1 (6 bases). The CDR3 is 11 residues long. The V end was cut by 5 bases, the J end by 13 bases, with 12 bases between. The germline V gene encodes CDR1 MNHNS and CDR2 SASEGT.

This sequence joins TRBV29-1 and TRBJ2-3, with a possible D match to TRBD1 (5 bases). CDR1 and CDR2 (germline): SQVTM, ANQGSEA. The CDR3 is 14 amino acids. V was trimmed by 6 bases and J by 2 bases, leaving 15 bases between them. CDR3 nucleotide sequence: TGCAGCGTGAGCAAGGGGCCCACCACAGATACGCAGTATTTT. Translation gives CSVSKGPTTDTQYF.

This clone has more than one count but fewer than ten. The V call is TRBV19, the J call TRBJ2-7, with D perhaps TRBD1 or TRBD2 (5 bases each). Germline V gene data show CDR1 as LNHDA and CDR2 as SQIVND (reference sequence). The ends were cut back, 7 bases at V and 0 bases at J, with 10 bases in the middle. The CDR3 length is 13 residues. This CDR3 is CASNRDGSYEQYF. CDR3 nucleotides: TGTGCCAGTAATCGGGACGGCTCCTACGAGCAGTACTTC.

This chain joins TRBV7-6 and TRBJ2-1; TRBD1 agrees at 7 bases. With 2 bases clipped from V and 4 bases from J, the junction kept 5 bases outside the gene matches. CDR1 and CDR2 from the germline V gene are SGHVS and FNYEAQ. This CDR3 has 15 residues. CDR3 loop: CASSLKGTDYNEQFF. In DNA form, the CDR3 reads TGTGCCAGCAGCTTAAAAGGGACAGATTACAATGAGCAGTTCTTC.

In DNA, the CDR3 is TGTGCCAGCAGCTTGTGGGAGGACAATGAGCAGTTCTTC. Translated: CASSLWEDNEQFF. The chain combines TRBV7-9 with TRBJ2-1; a weak D match, TRBD2 (6 bases). Germline-derived CDR1 and CDR2 are SEHNR and FQNEAQ (reference sequence). Trimming took off 3 bases at V and 5 bases at J, with 8 bases between the two ends. CDR3 length equals 13 residues.

The chain carries TRBV6-6 and TRBJ2-5, with D possibly matching TRBD2 (7 bases). Germline V lookup: CDR1 MNHNY, CDR2 SVGAGI (reference sequence). V lost 6 bases and J 4 bases, leaving 21 bases between the germline ends. CDR3 length equals 16 residues. CDR3 protein: CASSTGGHMRPETQYF. In DNA, the CDR3 is TGTGCCAGCAGCACGGGGGGACACATGCGGCCAGAGACCCAGTACTTC.

The chain carries TRBV5-4 and TRBJ2-7, with D tentatively TRBD2 (5 bases). Germline-derived CDR1 and CDR2 are SGHNT and YYREEE (reference sequence). The CDR3 runs 14 residues. V gave up 0 bases and J gave up 5 bases, with 12 bases separating them. This chain's CDR3 is CASSLVDSSHEQYF. In DNA form, the CDR3 reads TGTGCCAGCAGCTTGGTGGACTCCTCTCACGAGCAGTACTTC.

The genes are TRBV18 and TRBJ1-1; possibly TRBD1 for D (6 bases). Trimming shortened V by 6 bases and J by 7 bases, and 18 bases separated the two germline ends. The CDR3 consists of 14 residues. Germline-derived CDR1 and CDR2 are KGHSH and LQKENI. This CDR3 reads CASSAMEQGFEAFF. The CDR3 region has the DNA TGTGCCAGCTCCGCCATGGAACAGGGCTTTGAAGCTTTCTTT.

The chain is built from TRBV5-1 and TRBJ1-3; 9 bases align to TRBD1. Germline CDR1 and CDR2: SGHRS and YFSETQ. This CDR3 has 18 residues. The V and J ends lost 0 bases and 7 bases, in that order; junction bases with no gene match: 14. The CDR3 DNA sequence: TGCGCCAGCAGCTTGGCCAGATCCGGGACAGGGTCGATGAACACCATATATTTT. It yields the protein CASSLARSGTGSMNTIYF.

On this clone itself: This same CDR3 is encoded by further DNA sequences in the sample. The CDR3: CASSLGYEQYF. The CDR3 DNA sequence: TGTGCCAGCAGTCTGGGGTACGAGCAGTACTTC. This rearrangement joins TRBV28 to TRBJ2-7, with D uncertain. This CDR3 contains 11 residues. CDR1 is MDHEN and CDR2 is SYDVKM in the germline V gene. The V and J ends lost 5 bases and 4 bases respectively, with 6 bases between them.

DNA of the CDR3: TGCGCCAGCTCCCCGTTCTACAATGAGCAGTTCTTC. Its protein product is CASSPFYNEQFF. The J gene is TRBJ2-1, the V gene TRBV5-1, with D unclear. Germline V lookup: CDR1 SGHRS, CDR2 YFSETQ. Trimming shortened V by 7 bases and J by 3 bases, and 8 bases separated the two germline ends. CDR3 size: 12 residues.

This rearrangement joins TRBV10-3 to TRBJ1-1; D might be TRBD1 (6 bases). The CDR3 length is 12 residues. V was shortened by 9 bases and J by 5 bases, with 13 bases between the two germline ends. Germline CDR1 ENHRY, CDR2 SYGVKD. The CDR3: CAIQGGETEAFF. CDR3 bases: TGTGCCATACAGGGAGGAGAGACTGAAGCTTTCTTT.

The chain is built from TRBV2 and TRBJ1-1; 8 bases are a match to TRBD1. Germline V lookup: CDR1 SNHLY, CDR2 FYNNEI. V lost 6 bases to trimming and J lost 7 bases; unmatched junction nucleotides: 7. This CDR3 has 13 amino acids. CDR3 nucleotides: TGTGCCAGCAGCGTTACAGGGGGTGTTGAAGCTTTCTTT. Translated, it gives CASSVTGGVEAFF.

On this clone itself: The junction shows a germline mismatch at one end, possibly a read error. V gene TRBV7-9 combines with J gene TRBJ2-5; 11 bases agree with TRBD2. The germline CDR1 and CDR2 sequences are SEHNR and FQNEAQ (reference sequence). The CDR3 loop spans 16 amino acids. This CDR3 reads CASSERTSGLQEAQYF. The CDR3 nucleotides read TGTGCCAGCAGCGAGCGGACTAGCGGGCTCCAAGAGGCCCAGTACTTC.

Details on this clone: The junction shows a germline mismatch at one end, possibly a read error. J is TRBJ1-2 and V is TRBV2; no clear D gene. CDR1 is SNHLY and CDR2 is FYNNEI in the germline V gene. CDR3 length: 13 residues. The CDR3 DNA sequence: TGCGCCAGCAGTGAAGGATCACCCCGGAGCTACACCTTC. Translated: CASSEGSPRSYTF.

Concerning this clone itself: Compared with germline, one end of the junction differs, possibly owing to a read error. The rearrangement uses TRBV10-3 and TRBJ2-7; 7 nucleotides line up with TRBD1. Germline-derived CDR1 and CDR2 are ENHRY and SYGVKD. The CDR3 has 14 residues. As DNA, the CDR3 is TGTGCCAGCAGTTATTCCGGGACAGATTACGAGCAGTACTTC. Its protein is CASSYSGTDYEQYF.

The CDR3 bases are TGTGCCAGCACGGGGGAGAGTATGTACCAAGAGACCCAGTACTTC. It yields the protein CASTGESMYQETQYF. The J gene is TRBJ2-5, the V gene TRBV2, with D possibly TRBD2 on 6 matching bases. CDR1 and CDR2 from the germline V gene are SNHLY and FYNNEI. The CDR3 loop spans 15 amino acids. V lost 7 bases, J lost 0 bases, and 15 bases lay in between.

Remarks on this clone: This likely stems from a read error, as it lies one base from a far larger clone. V is TRBV30 and J is TRBJ1-1; D is possibly TRBD1 (6 bases). Germline V gene data show CDR1 as GTSNPN and CDR2 as SVGIG (reference sequence). The CDR3 is 15 amino acids. V lost 3 bases to trimming and J lost 3 bases, with 17 bases between them. The DNA of the CDR3 is TGTGCCTGGAGCCTTGGACAGAAAAAGGACACTGAAGCTTTCTTT. Translated, it gives CAWSLGQKKDTEAFF.

The chain couples TRBV25-1 to TRBJ1-1, with 7 bases that match TRBD1. V lost 4 bases to trimming and J lost 6 bases; unmatched junction nucleotides: 11. CDR3 length: 15 residues. The germline gives CDR1 MGHDK, CDR2 SYGVNS. In nucleotides, the CDR3 is TGTGCCAGCAGTGGGAATTTACAGGGGAGGGCTGAAGCTTTCTTT. It translates to CASSGNLQGRAEAFF.

This clone is a singleton in its sample. CDR3 amino acids: CASRTPGSYGYTF. DNA for the CDR3: TGTGCCAGCAGAACTCCAGGGAGCTATGGCTACACCTTC. V gene TRBV6-5 combines with J gene TRBJ1-2, with D possibly TRBD1 on 5 matching bases. The CDR3 is made up of 13 amino acids. Trimming cost V 6 bases and J 4 bases, with 12 bases left between them. Germline V CDR1 and CDR2: MNHEY, SVGAGI.

This clone turned up a few times. This chain connects TRBV28 to TRBJ1-2; D is perhaps TRBD1 (6 bases). The CDR3 extends over 14 amino acids. Trimming cost V 8 bases and J 7 bases, with 20 bases left between them. Germline CDR1 reads MDHEN; CDR2 reads SYDVKM. As DNA, the CDR3 is TGTGCCAGCTTGACCGGGACAATCGGTAGTGGCTACACCTTC. It is translated as CASLTGTIGSGYTF.

V and J are TRBV7-3 and TRBJ2-1, with D unclear. The length of the CDR3 is 13 residues. CDR1 and CDR2 from the germline V gene are SGHTA and FQGTGA. V was trimmed by 5 bases and J by 0 bases, leaving 5 bases between them. The CDR3 DNA sequence: TGTGCCAGCAGCGCCGGCTCCTACAATGAGCAGTTCTTC. Residues: CASSAGSYNEQFF.

This clone was counted a few times. The chain uses TRBV4-2 and TRBJ2-1, with D maybe TRBD2 (5 bases). The CDR3 sequence is 13 residues long. Trimming removed 3 bases from V and 8 bases from J, with 11 bases in between. From germline, CDR1 is LGHNA and CDR2 YNFKEQ. CDR3 sequence: CASSHGIVYEQFF. The CDR3 DNA sequence: TGTGCCAGCAGCCACGGGATAGTCTATGAGCAGTTCTTC.

Worth noting for this clone: A read error is the likely source, as a far larger clone sits one nucleotide away. The rearrangement joins TRBV7-8 to TRBJ1-2; TRBD1 agrees at 8 bases. Germline CDR1 and CDR2: SGHVS and FQNEAQ. This CDR3 has 18 amino acids. CDR3 nucleotides: TGTGCCAGCAGCTTAGTTTTTCGGGAAGGACAGGGAGGCTATGGCCACACCTTC. Amino acid sequence: CASSLVFREGQGGYGHTF.

This clone was detected only once. The chain employs TRBV18 and TRBJ2-7; D might be TRBD2 (5 bases). From germline, CDR1 is KGHSH and CDR2 LQKENI. The V end lost 3 bases, the J end lost 4 bases, and 10 bases lay between the germline ends. The CDR3 length is 13 residues. The CDR3: CASSPNSGYEQYF. The CDR3 coding sequence is TGTGCCAGCTCACCCAATTCGGGGTACGAGCAGTACTTC. Based on the CDR3 plus reference TRBV18 and TRBJ2-7, the full variable domain is NAGVMQNPRHLVRRRGQEARLRCSPMKGHSHVYWYRQLPEEGLKFMVYLQKENIIDESGMPKERFSAEFPKEGPSILRIQQVVRGDSAAYFCASSPNSGYEQYFGPGTRLTVT.

The CDR3 DNA follows: TGTGCCAGCACTGCGACAGTGATAACAGATACGCAGTATTTT. It encodes CASTATVITDTQYF. This rearrangement joins TRBV2 to TRBJ2-3; possibly TRBD1 for D (5 bases). V dropped 7 bases and J dropped 3 bases, with 14 bases sitting between them. CDR3 length: 14 residues. Germline V gene data show CDR1 as SNHLY and CDR2 as FYNNEI.

The chain carries TRBV6-5 and TRBJ2-3; 9 nucleotides align to TRBD2. This CDR3 has 16 amino acids. Germline loops: CDR1 MNHEY, CDR2 SVGAGI. The V segment lost 2 bases and the J segment 3 bases; nucleotides outside the gene matches: 6. CDR3 DNA: TGTGCCAGCAGTTACCGGCCTAGCGGGACAACAGATACGCAGTATTTT. It yields the protein CASSYRPSGTTDTQYF.

V gene TRBV7-6 combines with J gene TRBJ2-3, with D uncertain. The CDR3 sequence is 16 residues long. CDR1 is SGHVS, CDR2 FNYEAQ, per germline. V was pared by 2 bases and J by 6 bases, with 18 bases between. The CDR3 loop reads CASSLRHSFSSDTQYF. CDR3 bases: TGTGCCAGCAGCTTACGACATTCCTTCAGTAGCGATACGCAGTATTTT.

The rearrangement joins TRBV9 to TRBJ1-1; no reliable D call. V was pared by 2 bases and J by 4 bases, with 12 bases between. Germline assignment: CDR1 SGDLS and CDR2 YYNGEE. CDR3 size: 14 residues. CDR3 coding DNA: TGTGCCAGCAGCGTTGGGGTCGCCCTCACTGAAGCTTTCTTT. It translates to CASSVGVALTEAFF.